This T cell receptor (beta chain) was profiled in a study of shared clonotypes between healthy human individuals. The assay was immunoSEQ multiplex PCR, and TCRdb's table has in-frame clones only and misses some. The sample lists under 1 million clones, approximately 97% occurring once. Study-wide results and limits: Lower generation probabilities were found for non-shared clonotypes than for those shared by all four donors. Naive CD4 clonotypes were shared across several donors at roughly 4.6%.

Germline V gene lookup returns CDR1 MGHRA and CDR2 YSYEKL. The CDR3 extends over 11 amino acids. With 3 bases removed from V and 3 bases from J, the gap between germline ends came to 3 bases. In the naive CD8 group, cells lacked CD45RO and were positively selected for CCR7, so terminally differentiated effector memory CD45RA+ cells were left out. This clone came up once. Its target is unknown. This TCR came from a young man in good health. Sequenced: naive CD8+ T cells sorted from blood. This chain uses TRBV4-1 with TRBJ2-7; D is undetermined. CDR3 bases: TGCGCCAGCAGCCACCGCTACGAGCAGTACTTC. It specifies CASSHRYEQYF.